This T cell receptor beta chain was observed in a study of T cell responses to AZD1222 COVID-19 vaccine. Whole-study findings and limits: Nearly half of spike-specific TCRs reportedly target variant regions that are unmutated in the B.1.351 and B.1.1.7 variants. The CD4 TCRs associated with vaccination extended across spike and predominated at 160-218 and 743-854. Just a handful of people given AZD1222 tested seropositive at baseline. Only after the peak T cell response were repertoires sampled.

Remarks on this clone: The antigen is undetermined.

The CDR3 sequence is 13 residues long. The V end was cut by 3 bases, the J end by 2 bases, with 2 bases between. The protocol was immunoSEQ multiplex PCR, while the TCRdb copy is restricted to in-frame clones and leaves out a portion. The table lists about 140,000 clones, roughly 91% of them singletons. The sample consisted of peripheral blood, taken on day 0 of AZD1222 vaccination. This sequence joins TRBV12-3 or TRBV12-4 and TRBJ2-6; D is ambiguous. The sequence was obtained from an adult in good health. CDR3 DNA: TGTGCCAGCAGTTTGGCTGGGGCCAACGTCCTGACTTTC. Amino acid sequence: CASSLAGANVLTF.